This T cell receptor (beta chain) was identified during a study of blood T cell repertoires in COVID-19. Per the study methods: Reference gene primer amplification yielded estimated nucleated cell counts. Repertoires were generated with immunoSEQ multiplex PCR, while TCRdb's copy carries only in-frame clones and drops some. V and J calls and clone size are those listed in that table; D and trimming were worked out from the DNA. This table holds hundreds of thousands of clones, more than 85% found once. Germline lookup yields CDR1 SGHRS and CDR2 YFSETQ. After removal of 2 bases from V and 6 bases from J, the junction contained 6 bases not matched to a gene. This CDR3 contains 15 residues.

This chain joins TRBV5-1 and TRBJ2-2; 8 bases are a match to TRBD2. Sequenced: peripheral blood. The clonotype comes from a woman aged 30 to 39 with acute or convalescent COVID-19. CDR3 sequence reads: CASSFTGGPSGELFF. The CDR3, as DNA: TGCGCCAGCAGCTTTACGGGGGGGCCCTCCGGGGAGCTGTTTTTT.